This T cell receptor (beta chain) appears in the sequencing data of a study of response to subunit inactivated influenza vaccine. A word on this clonotype: Its matching antigen is unknown.

Using its own MiXCR run on the RT-PCR reads, TCRdb lists one record per CDR3 protein. This sample carries hundreds of thousands of distinct CDR3 sequences, about 11% of them seen once, and the ten largest clones take about 9.4%. Notes on the study in general: It was suggested by the authors that few new T cells are recruited by each seasonal influenza vaccination.

The receptor was isolated from a man aged 50 or older who received an inactivated influenza vaccine. The material was PBMCs from blood, obtained on the day of vaccination.

The CDR3 spells CAISESRLKSGFTEAFF. The DNA for the CDR3 is TGTGCCATCAGTGAGTCGAGGCTTAAGTCAGGCTTCACTGAAGCTTTCTTT. The J gene is TRBJ1-1, the V gene TRBV10-3; D remains unclear. Trimming took off 0 bases at V and 4 bases at J, with 18 bases between the two ends. This CDR3 contains 17 residues. The germline CDR1 and CDR2 sequences are ENHRY and SYGVKD.